The 18 T cell receptor beta chains below come from one sample, sequenced in a study of blood T cell repertoires in COVID-19. Assay used: immunoSEQ multiplex PCR; TCRdb lists only in-frame clones, some missing. This repertoire shows approximately 230,000 clones, about nine tenths found once; its top ten account for 2% to 2.5%. Material: peripheral blood. All receptors come from a man under 40 who had recovered from COVID-19.

This clone has more than one count but fewer than ten. The chain uses TRBV3-1 (or the pseudogene TRBV3-2) and TRBJ2-1; 11 bases line up with TRBD1. Germline V gene sequence: CDR1 LGHDT, CDR2 YNNKEL (reference sequence). J was trimmed by 4 bases and V by 4 bases; bases with no gene match: 3. This CDR3 has 15 amino acids. This CDR3 reads CASSPGTGGYNEQFF. CDR3 in DNA: TGTGCCAGCAGCCCCGGGACAGGGGGATACAATGAGCAGTTCTTC.

The J gene is TRBJ2-7, the V gene TRBV18; a possible D gene is TRBD1 (5 bases). Per germline, CDR1 KGHSH and CDR2 LQKENI. V lost 6 bases and J lost 4, with 10 bases in between. This CDR3 has 12 amino acids. CDR3 in amino acids: CASSADKYEQYF. CDR3 DNA sequence: TGTGCCAGCTCTGCGGACAAGTACGAGCAGTACTTC.

The chain couples TRBV19 to TRBJ1-2; 7 nucleotides agree with TRBD1. V lost 10 bases, J lost 4 bases, and 12 bases stayed unmatched. In germline, CDR1 is LNHDA, CDR2 SQIVND (reference sequence). The CDR3 runs 14 residues. This chain's CDR3 is CATRPTGDLYGYTF. In DNA, the CDR3 is TGTGCCACTAGACCTACAGGGGACCTCTATGGCTACACCTTC.

This sequence joins TRBV6-6 and TRBJ1-4; D is perhaps TRBD1 (5 bases). Germline CDR1 and CDR2: MNHNY and SVGAGI (reference sequence). The ends were cut back, 7 bases at V and 8 bases at J, with 14 bases in the middle. This CDR3 contains 13 residues. This chain's CDR3 is CASIPRVKEKLFF. Here the CDR3 DNA reads TGTGCCAGCATACCCAGGGTAAAAGAAAAACTGTTTTTT.

The chain couples TRBV6-5 to TRBJ2-7, with D possibly TRBD2 on 5 matching bases. Trimming removed 7 bases at V and 3 bases at J, with 19 bases between. CDR1 and CDR2 from the germline V gene are MNHEY and SVGAGI. The CDR3 covers 15 residues. The CDR3 bases are TGTGCCAGCAATTTTATTATTCGAGGGTACTACGAGCAGTACTTC. Protein product: CASNFIIRGYYEQYF.

The chain is built from TRBV7-9 and TRBJ1-2, with no clear D. The CDR3 has 14 residues. Germline assignment: CDR1 SEHNR and CDR2 FQNEAQ (reference sequence). Trimming removed 5 bases from V and 4 bases from J, with 14 bases in between. This chain's CDR3 is CASSVSLGRYGYTF. The CDR3 bases are TGTGCCAGCAGCGTATCCCTGGGCCGCTATGGCTACACCTTC.

V usage is TRBV7-2 and J usage is TRBJ2-7; 11 positions agree with TRBD2. CDR1 and CDR2 (germline): SGHTA, FQGNSA. This CDR3 has 15 amino acids. V gave up 4 bases and J gave up 1 base; unmatched junction bases: 3. DNA for the CDR3: TGTGCCAGCAGCTCACTAGCGGGGGTGTCCTACGAGCAGTACTTC. It yields the protein CASSSLAGVSYEQYF.

The chain is built from TRBV27 and TRBJ2-7, with D possibly being TRBD2 (5 bases). Germline V gene sequence: CDR1 MNHEY, CDR2 SMNVEV (reference sequence). The germline V and J ends were trimmed by 3 bases and 5 bases, with 20 bases remaining between them. The length of the CDR3 is 16 residues. CDR3 coding DNA: TGTGCCAGCAGTTTGTTTACTAGGAGTCTTGCCGACGAGCAGTACTTC. Residues: CASSLFTRSLADEQYF.

The rearrangement uses TRBV3-1 (or the pseudogene TRBV3-2) and TRBJ2-3; 10 nucleotides align to TRBD1. CDR1 is LGHDT and CDR2 is YNNKEL in the germline V gene (reference sequence). Germline trimming cut 2 bases from V and 3 bases from J; bases unmatched to any gene: 5. The CDR3 is 16 residues long. Here the CDR3 DNA reads TGTGCCAGCAGCCAATCCGACAGGGGGCTTACAGATACGCAGTATTTT. The encoded protein is CASSQSDRGLTDTQYF.

A word on this clone: At one of its ends the junction is not consistent with the germline gene, which may arise from a read error. The rearrangement joins TRBV24-1 to TRBJ1-1, with TRBD1 matching 8 bases. The length of the CDR3 is 13 residues. Germline CDR1 reads KGHDR; CDR2 reads SFDVKD. The CDR3 bases are TGTGCCGCCAGGGGGCGAGAGCAAACTGAAGCTTTCTTT. Protein product: CAARGREQTEAFF.

This clone has just a few counts. This rearrangement joins TRBV6-6 to TRBJ1-4, with TRBD1 matching over 8 bases. Trimming at V came to 5 bases and at J to 3 bases, leaving 8 bases not matched to a gene. The CDR3 loop spans 16 amino acids. Germline V gene data show CDR1 as MNHNY and CDR2 as SVGAGI (reference sequence). The CDR3 nucleotides read TGTGCCAGCAGTGGACAGGGCGTAAGAGCTAATGAAAAACTGTTTTTT. This translates into CASSGQGVRANEKLFF.

This clone appeared a few times. V is TRBV10-1 and J is TRBJ1-3; possibly TRBD1 for D (6 bases). V was shortened by 0 bases and J by 3 bases, with 18 bases between the two germline ends. CDR1 and CDR2 from the germline V gene are WNHNN and SYGVQD (reference sequence). The CDR3 contains 18 residues. CDR3 bases: TGCGCCAGCAGTGAGTCCTATGAGGTCGGACAGTATGGAAACACCATATATTTT. Its translation is CASSESYEVGQYGNTIYF.

The chain joins TRBV5-1 to TRBJ2-3; 8 bases match TRBD2. V lost 2 bases to trimming and J lost 1 base; unmatched junction nucleotides: 3. This CDR3 region has 15 residues. Germline CDR1 reads SGHRS; CDR2 reads YFSETQ. The chain's CDR3 is CASSLNSGGTDTQYF. The CDR3 DNA reads TGCGCCAGCAGCTTAAATAGCGGGGGCACAGATACGCAGTATTTT.

V gene TRBV2 combines with J gene TRBJ2-5, with D possibly being TRBD2 (5 bases). Per the germline V gene, CDR1 is SNHLY and CDR2 is FYNNEI. V lost 6 bases and J 5 bases, leaving 19 bases between the germline ends. CDR3 length: 15 residues. DNA for the CDR3: TGTGCCAGCAGCCGAATTATCCTAGGCGGGGAGACCCAGTACTTC. Translation gives CASSRIILGGETQYF.

The rearrangement links TRBV5-4 to TRBJ2-5; TRBD1 aligns across 11 bases. The CDR3 runs 17 residues. Trimming at V came to 6 bases and at J to 5 bases, leaving 15 bases not matched to a gene. Germline CDR1 is SGHNT and CDR2 is YYREEE (reference sequence). Here the CDR3 DNA reads TGTGCCAGCACCAAAGGGACGGACAGGGGGCAAGTGGAGACCCAGTACTTC. It is translated as CASTKGTDRGQVETQYF.

With respect to this clone: The sample carries other DNA sequences with the same CDR3. This sequence joins TRBV11-2 and TRBJ1-2, with D tentatively TRBD1 (6 bases). This CDR3 region has 12 residues. Germline CDR1 reads SGHAT; CDR2 reads FQNNGV. The ends were cut back, 4 bases at V and 4 bases at J, with 7 bases in the middle. The CDR3: CASSSQGYGYTF. The DNA of the CDR3 is TGTGCCAGCAGCTCACAGGGCTATGGCTACACCTTC.

This chain connects TRBV6-4 to TRBJ2-7, with 10 bases fitting TRBD1. The CDR3 contains 15 residues. Trimming took 0 bases from V and 4 from J; bases not matched to a gene: 3. Germline V gene sequence: CDR1 MRHNA, CDR2 SNTAGT. The CDR3 here is CASSDSGDRGYEQYF. For the CDR3, the DNA is TGTGCCAGCAGTGACTCGGGGGACAGGGGTTACGAGCAGTACTTC.

The chain uses TRBV6-5 and TRBJ2-2; 7 nucleotides match TRBD1. In germline, CDR1 is MNHEY, CDR2 SVGAGI. The length of the CDR3 is 15 residues. The J segment lost 3 bases and the V segment lost 5 bases, leaving 6 bases of the junction unmatched. The CDR3 DNA is TGTGCCAGCAGTCTGACGGGACAGCACACCGGGGAGCTGTTTTTT. This sequence encodes CASSLTGQHTGELFF.